This entry features one TCR beta chain sequence. The target of this receptor is not known. The record has no base qualities; no much larger clone is one base away. Only healthy Caucasian donors were included. Three pairs of female monozygotic twins, all aged 18 to 29 years, were included in the twin cohort. CD4+ and CD8+ T cell populations were isolated with positive isolation kits from Invitrogen. This sample is part of a study of identical twins (dated by TCRdb to the mid-2010s). Some background on the complete study: The study deep-sequenced TCR alpha and beta repertoires from monozygotic twins, unrelated adults of various ages and cord blood to test whether fetal clonotypes persist. To rule out contamination, replicate twin experiments were performed at different times with different library preparation protocols.

Broader findings and caveats from the paper: Because the same donors could not be followed over many years, the conclusions depended on cross-sectional statistical analysis. The excess sharing between twins in beta out-of-frame sequences was weaker because fewer shared sequences reduced the signal-to-noise ratio. Zero-insertion analyses could be partly confounded by invariant T cells such as MAIT and iNKT, though diverse VJ usage argued against such confounding for most clonotypes. Fewer insertions were carried by abundant cord blood beta clonotypes; a weaker similar trend was observed in young adult naive repertoires, while no such trend was observed in memory repertoires. Compared with coincidental sharing between unrelated individuals, an excess of low generation-probability sequences was observed among out-of-frame TCR alpha sequences shared between twins. In monozygotic twins, out-of-frame TCR alpha sharing was systematically underestimated by recombination models, although the models agreed with sharing between unrelated individuals.

Library method: 5' RACE. Instrument on record: Illumina HiSeq 2000. Template switching added a universal primer binding site, and the final cDNA carried a unique molecular identifier that allowed TCR cDNA molecules to be counted accurately. Specific primers in the conserved constant-segment region were used to synthesize first-strand cDNA for TCR alpha and beta chains. To control for contamination, every cDNA library carried two barcodes: a SMART-Mk sample barcode plus Illumina barcodes. TruSeq adapter sequences along with Illumina sample barcodes were introduced in two successive PCR steps. Sequencing of the TCR alpha and beta cDNA libraries was done on the Illumina HiSeq platform using custom primers. Per the source publication's procedure: MiGEC processed the raw reads to extract unique molecular identifiers, while MiXCR was used to determine the CDR3 positions. Recombination models were inferred per individual with the repgenHMM and IGoR tools using an EM algorithm. The analysis of shared clonotypes was done with the tcR package in R, with sharing normalized by the product of cloneset sizes. To study raw recombination without the effects of thymic and clonal selection, out-of-frame nonproductive sequences were analyzed. TCRdb trimmed the raw reads at Q25, called clones with MiXCR and kept productive beta chains. Rows with one shared CDR3 protein collapse into an entry with the most common genes and DNA. These V and J calls derive from TCRdb rather than the authors' analysis. In this sample the table shows fewer than 500,000 distinct CDR3 sequences, 20% to 25% of which occur a single time. 2.9% of the sample comes from the top ten.

Taken from the germline V gene, the CDR1 and CDR2 loops are SGHTA and FQGNSA. Counted from cysteine to phenylalanine, this CDR3 has 14 amino acids. Only the CDR3 part of the read is kept: 42 bases, read in frame from the first base. V is clipped by 5 bases and J by 5 bases, and the sequence between their germline boundaries is 13 bases long. The same sample was also used in a study of T cells expressing NK-cell markers. As that second study puts it: In sorted CD3+CD56+NKG2C+, CD3+CD56+NKG2C- and CD3+CD56-NKG2C+ T-cell subsets from several donors, TCR beta-chain repertoires were profiled. Seven of the eight sequenced donors were HCMV-seropositive and one was HCMV-seronegative. In several experiments an anti-gammadeltaTCR antibody was added to restrict sorting to alphabetaTCR-expressing T cells. In roughly 6 donors, the dominant CD3+CD56+NKG2C+ clonotypes ranked among the top 10 CD8+ clonotypes, making up about 1.0-8% of CD8+ T cells. Those dominant clonotypes were again the most abundant among CD3+CD56-NKG2C+ cells in a few donors, at about 25-60.1%. Whether the expanded NKG2C-expressing T cell clones were specific for HCMV antigens remained unclear. The eight sequenced donors were randomly selected healthy volunteers, three men and five women. A commercial ELISA kit detecting HCMV-specific IgG in serum was used to determine HCMV serostatus. Reads were demultiplexed and grouped by UMI with MIGEC, and clonotypes were assembled and quantified with MiTCR. To exclude erroneous sequences, only TCR cDNA sequences supported by at least two reads were retained. The tcR package was used for downstream repertoire analysis, and clonotypes were matched between fractions using CDR3 nucleotide sequence together with V segment. Antigen specificity was annotated against VDJdb with VDJmatch, allowing one amino acid substitution in CDR3.

The specimen sequenced was CD4+ T cells sorted from blood. The chain uses TRBV7-2 and TRBJ2-1; the D gene cannot be named for sure. The receptor's source is a woman aged 18-30 years in good health. The DNA sequence is as follows: TGTGCCAGCAGCAAAACGAGAGGCGACAATGAGCAGTTCTTC. This gives the protein CASSKTRGDNEQFF.